This T cell receptor beta chain was recorded in a study of brain metastases from non-small cell lung cancer (dated 2019 in TCRdb). Study-level background: The immune microenvironment of paired resected primary tumors and brain metastases from non-small-cell lung cancer patients was profiled. Study-level results and caveats: T-cell clones appeared expanded in around three fifths of brain metastases relative to the matched primary tumors. Paired brain metastases and primary tumors largely shared TCR repertoires, although T-cell densities in the metastases were sparse. Lower T-cell infiltration was exhibited by brain metastases compared with primary tumors (P < 0.001).

This clone is classified as large (0.1 to 1%). The specificity of this receptor is unknown. No much larger clone exists at a distance of one base, and base qualities are not known. Distinct nucleotide sequences in the sample also encode this CDR3. Library creation used the immunoSEQ multiplex PCR assay. Sequencing of the T-cell receptor beta chain repertoire was carried out together with a 770-gene immune expression panel. TCRdb carries this immuneACCESS record with in-frame sequences only. Its versions omit some clonotypes, under half of them owing to an unresolved V gene in the studies checked, with the rest unexplained. This sample has approximately 2,700 clones in its table, and 84% of those were observed once. The leading ten clones occupy 4.5% to 5% of the sample. The germline V gene provides CDR1 MNHEY and CDR2 SVGAGI. V is reduced by 5 bases and J by 2 bases, leaving a spacing of 12 bases between them. The CDR3 runs 14 residues from the cysteine to the phenylalanine. Only the CDR3 DNA stays, 42 bases, in frame from base 1.

A cohort of approximately 39 patients with surgically resected non-small-cell lung cancer, for whom both primary tumor and brain metastasis specimens were available, was included. The tumor specimens consisted of archival formalin-fixed, paraffin-embedded tissues. Recombination linked TRBV6-5 to TRBJ2-5; possibly the D gene is TRBD2, per 6 matching bases. Material: primary lung tumor tissue. The cell subset or site label here, explained by the study, means: primary lung tumor paired with brain metastasis. This TCR was recovered from a donor at least 40 years old with non-small cell lung cancer. The CDR3 region: CASSISGFQETQYF. In nucleotide form, the sequence is TGTGCCAGCAGTATTAGCGGTTTTCAAGAGACCCAGTACTTC.